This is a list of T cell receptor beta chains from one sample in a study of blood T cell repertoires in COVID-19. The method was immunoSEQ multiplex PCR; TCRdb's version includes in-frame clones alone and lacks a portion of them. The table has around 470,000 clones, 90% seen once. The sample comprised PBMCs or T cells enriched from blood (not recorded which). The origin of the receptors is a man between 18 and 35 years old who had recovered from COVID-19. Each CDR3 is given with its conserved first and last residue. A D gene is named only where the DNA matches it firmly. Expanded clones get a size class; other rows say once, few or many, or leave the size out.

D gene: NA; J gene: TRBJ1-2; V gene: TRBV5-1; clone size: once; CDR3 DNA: TGCGCCAGCAGCACCGGGATGGATGGCTACACCTTC; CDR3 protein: CASSTGMDGYTF
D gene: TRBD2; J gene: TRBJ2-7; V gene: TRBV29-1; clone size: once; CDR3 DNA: TGCAGCGTTGAAGACCTAGCGGGAGGGAGCTACGAGCAGTACTTC; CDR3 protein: CSVEDLAGGSYEQYF
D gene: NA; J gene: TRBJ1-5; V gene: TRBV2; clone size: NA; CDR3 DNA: TGTGCCAGCAGTGATAGCGGAGTCAATCAGCCCCAGCATTTT; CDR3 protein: CASSDSGVNQPQHF
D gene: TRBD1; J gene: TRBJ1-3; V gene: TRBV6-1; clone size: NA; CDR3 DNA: TGTGCCAGCAGTGAAGAAGAGGACAGGAGACGAAACACCATATATTTT; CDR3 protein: CASSEEEDRRRNTIYF
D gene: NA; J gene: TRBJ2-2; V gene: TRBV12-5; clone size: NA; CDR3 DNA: TGTGCTAGTGGTTTGGGGAACAGGGACACCGGGGAGCTGTTTTTT; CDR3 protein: CASGLGNRDTGELFF
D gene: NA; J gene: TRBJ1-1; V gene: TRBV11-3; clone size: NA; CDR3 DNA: TGTGCCAGCAGCCCCCTCGAGGGCCCCACTGAAGCTTTCTTT; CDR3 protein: CASSPLEGPTEAFF
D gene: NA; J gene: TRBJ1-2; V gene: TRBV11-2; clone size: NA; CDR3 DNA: TGTGCCAGCAGCTTAGGGGAGACCGGTGGCTACACCTTC; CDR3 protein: CASSLGETGGYTF
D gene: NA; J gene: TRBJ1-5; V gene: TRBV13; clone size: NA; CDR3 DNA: TGTGCCAGCAGCAAGAGACAGGAGACGAATCAGCCCCAGCATTTT; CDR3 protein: CASSKRQETNQPQHF
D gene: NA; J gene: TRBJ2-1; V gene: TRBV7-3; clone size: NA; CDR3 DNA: TGTGCCAGCAGCTTAACGCCGGCGGACTACAATGAGCAGTTCTTC; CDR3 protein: CASSLTPADYNEQFF
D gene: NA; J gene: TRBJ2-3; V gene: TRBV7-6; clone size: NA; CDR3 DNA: TGTGCCAGCAGCTCCAGATATTCCAGGGATACGCAGTATTTT; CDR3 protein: CASSSRYSRDTQYF
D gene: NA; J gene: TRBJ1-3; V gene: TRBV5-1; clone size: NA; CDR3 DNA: TGCGCCAGCAGCCTGACAGTCACGGGCGTAGGAAACACCATATATTTT; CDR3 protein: CASSLTVTGVGNTIYF
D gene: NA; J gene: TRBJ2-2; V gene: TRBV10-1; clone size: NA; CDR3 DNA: TGCGCCAGCAGTGGGTGTCTTGGGACTGGCGAAAGGGAGCTGTTTTTT; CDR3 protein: CASSGCLGTGERELFF
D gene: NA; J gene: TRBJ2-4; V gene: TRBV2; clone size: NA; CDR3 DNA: TGTGCCAGCAGTGTCGGACATAGCGCCAAAAACATTCAGTACTTC; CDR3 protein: CASSVGHSAKNIQYF
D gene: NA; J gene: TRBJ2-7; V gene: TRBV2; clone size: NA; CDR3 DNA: TGTGCCAGCACGGGAACCGGGACAAGAGCCTACGAGCAGTACTTC; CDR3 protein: CASTGTGTRAYEQYF
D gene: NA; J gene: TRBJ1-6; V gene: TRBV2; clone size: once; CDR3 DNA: TGTGCCAGCAGTGAAGGGGCAGGTAACCATTCACCCCTCCACTTT; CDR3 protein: CASSEGAGNHSPLHF
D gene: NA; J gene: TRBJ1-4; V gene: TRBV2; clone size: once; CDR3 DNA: TGTGCCAGCTCCCCCGGAGAGGATGAAAAACTGTTTTTT; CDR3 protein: CASSPGEDEKLFF
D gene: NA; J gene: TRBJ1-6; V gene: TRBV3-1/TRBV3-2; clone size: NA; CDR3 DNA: TGTGCCAGCAGCTCAAGGGGGGGCAATTCACCCCTCCACTTT; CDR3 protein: CASSSRGGNSPLHF
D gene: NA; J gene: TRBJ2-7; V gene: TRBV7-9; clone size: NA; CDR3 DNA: TGTGCCAGCAGCTTAGGGACAGATGGCAACGAGCAGTACTTC; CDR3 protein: CASSLGTDGNEQYF
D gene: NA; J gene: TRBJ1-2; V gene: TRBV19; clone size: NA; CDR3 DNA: TGTGCCAGTAGTATCCCGAACGGTGGCTACACCTTC; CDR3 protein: CASSIPNGGYTF
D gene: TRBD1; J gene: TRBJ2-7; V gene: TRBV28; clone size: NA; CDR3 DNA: TGTGCCAGCAGGCCCGGGACAGGCCAAAAAGGGGCCTACGAGCAGTACTTC; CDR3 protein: CASRPGTGQKGAYEQYF
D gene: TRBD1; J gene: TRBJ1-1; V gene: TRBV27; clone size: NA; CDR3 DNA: TGTGCCAGCCGCACAGGGGGCGAGATTACCACTGAAGCTTTCTTT; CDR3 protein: CASRTGGEITTEAFF